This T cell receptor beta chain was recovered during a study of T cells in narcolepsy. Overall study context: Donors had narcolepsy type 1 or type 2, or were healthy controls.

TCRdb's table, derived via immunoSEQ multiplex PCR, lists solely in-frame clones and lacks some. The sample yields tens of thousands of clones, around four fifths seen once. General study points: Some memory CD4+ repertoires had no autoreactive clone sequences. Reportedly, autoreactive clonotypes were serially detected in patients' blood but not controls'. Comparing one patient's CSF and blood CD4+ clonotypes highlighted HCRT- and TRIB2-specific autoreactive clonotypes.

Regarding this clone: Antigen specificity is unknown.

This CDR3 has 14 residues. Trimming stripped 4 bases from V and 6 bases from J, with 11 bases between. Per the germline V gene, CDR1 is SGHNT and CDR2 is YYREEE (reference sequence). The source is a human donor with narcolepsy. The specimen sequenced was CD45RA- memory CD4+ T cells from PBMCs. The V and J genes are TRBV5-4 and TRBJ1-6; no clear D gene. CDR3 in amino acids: CASSLSPFNSPLHF. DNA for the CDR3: TGTGCCAGCAGCCTCTCCCCCTTTAATTCACCCCTCCACTTT.